This TCR beta chain was obtained from a study of blood T cell repertoires in COVID-19. Which cohort a participant joined came from the clinical history participants gave. Donors in Cohort 3 who had recovered were those with two negative PCRs, healthcare professional clearance, or resolution of their symptoms. Germline CDR1 is SGDLS and CDR2 is YYNGEE. V was clipped by 4 bases and J by 3 bases, with 10 bases between them. The CDR3 has 13 residues. Profiled with immunoSEQ multiplex PCR; TCRdb holds only in-frame clones, not every one. This repertoire shows roughly 200,000 clones, 81% found once; its top ten account for around 9.2%.

The sequenced sample consisted of PBMCs or T cells enriched from blood (not recorded which). The TCR sequence derives from a man aged 35 to 55 who had recovered from COVID-19. This sequence joins TRBV9 and TRBJ1-1; D gene uncertain. The CDR3 loop reads CASSPRSHTEAFF. As DNA, the CDR3 is TGTGCCAGCAGCCCTCGTTCTCACACTGAAGCTTTCTTT.